Listed below are T cell receptor beta chains from one sample, sequenced in a study of sequential checkpoint blockade in melanoma. Profiling relied on immunoSEQ multiplex PCR, and the TCRdb table lists in-frame clones only, not all of them. The table records approximately 21,000 clones, 65% to 90% of them present only once. This specimen consisted of CD8+ T cells sorted from blood (inferred from file names), obtained from a patient given nivolumab and ipilimumab in sequence. These TCRs come from a human donor with melanoma. CDR3s include the opening cysteine and the closing phenylalanine or tryptophan. A D gene is named only where the DNA matches it firmly. Only some rows state a clone size, as once, few, many or a class for expanded clones.

D gene,V gene,clone size,J gene,CDR3 protein,CDR3 DNA
TRBD2,TRBV9,-,TRBJ2-7,CASSVAGGTYEQYF,TGTGCCAGCAGCGTCGCGGGGGGGACCTACGAGCAGTACTTC
-,TRBV2,few,TRBJ2-1,CASTTGDEQFF,TGTGCCAGCACCACGGGGGATGAGCAGTTCTTC
-,TRBV5-6,-,TRBJ2-5,CASSLTGSEGQETQYF,TGTGCCAGCAGCCTGACAGGGTCGGAGGGGCAAGAGACCCAGTACTTC
TRBD1,TRBV7-9,few,TRBJ1-2,CASSPGTGGPYGYTF,TGTGCCAGCAGCCCCGGGACAGGGGGCCCCTATGGCTACACCTTC
-,TRBV2,-,TRBJ1-1,CASRLGAETEAFF,TGTGCCAGTCGGCTGGGAGCGGAAACTGAAGCTTTCTTT
TRBD1,TRBV13,-,TRBJ2-7,CASSPDRGYEQYF,TGTGCCAGCAGTCCGGACAGGGGCTACGAGCAGTACTTC
-,TRBV7-3,-,TRBJ2-1,CASSLGGARVGQFF,TGCGCCAGCAGCTTGGGCGGGGCTCGTGTAGGGCAGTTCTTC
TRBD1,TRBV9,-,TRBJ1-1,CASSQKNRGLDTEAFF,TGTGCCAGCAGCCAAAAAAACAGGGGACTAGACACTGAAGCTTTCTTT
-,TRBV7-7,-,TRBJ2-1,CASSLSTGSSYNEQFF,TGTGCTAGCAGCTTATCTACAGGCAGCTCCTACAATGAGCAGTTCTTC
-,TRBV11-2,-,TRBJ2-7,CASRADYEQYF,TGTGCCAGCAGGGCCGATTACGAGCAGTACTTC
-,TRBV18,-,TRBJ1-1,CASSPTDDSTGEAFF,TGTGCCAGCTCACCGACTGACGACAGTACTGGTGAAGCTTTCTTT
-,TRBV9,-,TRBJ2-7,CASSAPNSAGWGEQYF,TGTGCCAGCAGCGCCCCCAATTCCGCGGGATGGGGCGAGCAGTACTTC
-,TRBV2,-,TRBJ2-1,CASSEEPDGSSYNEQFF,TGTGCCAGCAGTGAAGAGCCAGATGGGAGCTCCTACAATGAGCAGTTCTTC
-,TRBV5-4,-,TRBJ2-5,CASSLAGGPQETQYF,TGTGCCAGCAGCTTGGCGGGGGGCCCTCAAGAGACCCAGTACTTC
-,TRBV10-2,-,TRBJ1-5,CASRLPGNQPQHF,TGCGCCAGCAGATTACCGGGCAATCAGCCCCAGCATTTT
TRBD2,TRBV19,-,TRBJ2-3,CASKTSGGSTDTQYF,TGTGCCTCAAAAACTAGCGGGGGTAGCACAGATACGCAGTATTTT
-,TRBV10-3,few,TRBJ2-7,CAISELSYEQYF,TGTGCCATCAGTGAGCTCTCCTACGAGCAGTACTTC
TRBD2,TRBV13,-,TRBJ2-3,CASSALRGGSTDTQYF,TGTGCCAGCAGCGCACTACGGGGGGGCTCCACAGATACGCAGTATTTT
TRBD1,TRBV7-9,-,TRBJ2-7,CASSLAMGQIHEQYF,TGTGCCAGCAGCTTAGCGATGGGACAGATTCACGAGCAGTACTTC
-,TRBV4-3,-,TRBJ1-4,CASSPGRPNEKLFF,TGCGCCAGCAGCCCCGGGAGACCAAATGAAAAACTGTTTTTT
-,TRBV13,once,TRBJ2-2,CASSLEAREVTGELFF,TGTGCCAGCAGCTTAGAAGCCAGGGAGGTCACCGGGGAGCTGTTTTTT
TRBD2,TRBV28,-,TRBJ2-7,CASSFYYSGGPRNEQYF,TGTGCCAGCAGTTTTTACTACTCGGGGGGGCCGAGGAACGAGCAGTACTTC
-,TRBV9,-,TRBJ1-2,CASSPGEEPNYGYTF,TGTGCCAGCAGCCCCGGGGAGGAGCCAAACTATGGCTACACCTTC
TRBD1,TRBV29-1,-,TRBJ1-5,CSVLPGGSNQPQHF,TGCAGCGTTTTACCAGGGGGATCCAATCAGCCCCAGCATTTT
TRBD1,TRBV13,few,TRBJ1-2,CASSSGQGAVGYTF,TGTGCCAGCAGCTCTGGACAGGGGGCGGTTGGCTACACCTTC
TRBD1,TRBV7-2,-,TRBJ1-6,CASSPGQGIPRRNSPLHF,TGTGCCAGCAGCCCAGGACAGGGGATACCCCGAAGGAATTCACCCCTCCACTTT
-,TRBV7-9,-,TRBJ1-1,CASSPTGSLLHTEAFF,TGTGCCAGCAGCCCTACAGGGTCCCTTTTACACACTGAAGCTTTCTTT
-,TRBV13,once,TRBJ1-5,CASSLGGSNQPQHF,TGTGCCAGCAGCTTGGGAGGTAGCAATCAGCCCCAGCATTTT
-,TRBV23-1,once,TRBJ1-2,CASVQDGLNTF,TGCGCCAGCGTCCAGGACGGACTAAACACCTTC